The 24 T cell receptor beta chains given below trace back to one sample, sequenced in a study of T cells in Graves' hyperthyroidism and ophthalmopathy. Regions amplified from RNA transcripts were the TCR beta CDR3 regions. First-round RT-PCR with HTBI primers amplified the TCR CDR3 region. MiXCR, run by TCRdb on the multiplex PCR reads, gives a single entry per CDR3 protein. This sample carries some 490,000 distinct CDR3 sequences, about 20% of them seen once, and the ten largest clones take about half. The material sequenced was blood. Every receptor here comes from a woman in her 70s with Graves' ophthalmopathy.

This clonotype has only a few counts. The chain carries TRBV11-2 and TRBJ2-7; TRBD2 is a possible D gene (6 bases). The CDR3 sequence is 17 residues long. Germline V gene lookup returns CDR1 SGHAT and CDR2 FQNNGV. Trimming shortened V by 0 bases and J by 5 bases, and 20 bases separated the two germline ends. The CDR3 region has the DNA TGTGCCAGCAGCTTAGATATTAGGAGGGAGAGGAACAACGAGCAGTACTTC. Its translation: CASSLDIRRERNNEQYF. Drawing the rest from reference TRBV11-2 and TRBJ2-7, the complete variable domain is EAGVAQSPRYKIIEKRQSVAFWCNPISGHATLYWYQQILGQGPKLLIQFQNNGVVDDSQLPKDRFSAERLKGVDSTLKIQPAKLEDSAVYLCASSLDIRRERNNEQYFGPGTRLTVT.

This clonotype was detected a few times. The chain recombines TRBV2 with TRBJ1-1; 10 nucleotides line up with TRBD1. Germline V gene sequence: CDR1 SNHLY, CDR2 FYNNEI. This CDR3 has 13 residues. The trim removed 11 bases at V and 3 bases at J, leaving 6 bases unmatched. The CDR3 coding sequence is TGTGCCGACAGGGGGCCAGGGGACACTGAAGCTTTCTTT. This encodes CADRGPGDTEAFF.

J is TRBJ2-7 and V is TRBV2, with a possible D match to TRBD2 (6 bases). CDR3 length: 15 amino acids. The V gene's germline CDR1 is SNHLY and CDR2 FYNNEI. V shed 3 bases and J shed 6 bases, with 18 bases lying between them. In nucleotides, the CDR3 is TGTGCCAGCAGTGATGTTGCGGGAACCCGGGGCGAGCAGTACTTC. Residues: CASSDVAGTRGEQYF.

Concerning this clonotype itself: A read error may produce the germline difference seen at one junction end. This chain connects TRBV11-1 to TRBJ2-1, with a weak D call TRBD2 (6 bases). There are 15 residues in the CDR3. Germline V gives CDR1 SGHAT, CDR2 FQDESV (reference sequence). Here the CDR3 reads CASSWGTRIYNEQFF. For the CDR3, the DNA is TGCGCCAGCAGCTGGGGGACTCGAATCTACAATGAGCAGTTCTTC.

J is TRBJ2-2 and V is TRBV3-1; possibly TRBD1 for D (6 bases). Trimming took off 5 bases at V and 8 bases at J, with 12 bases between the two ends. Germline V gene sequence: CDR1 LGHDT, CDR2 YNNKEL (reference sequence). This CDR3 region has 13 residues. CDR3: CASSSLTGGELFF. Here the CDR3 DNA reads TGTGCCAGCAGCTCCCTTACAGGGGGGGAGCTGTTTTTT.

Ten or more counts support this clonotype. The V gene is TRBV11-2, the J gene TRBJ2-3; D is unclear. The V gene lost 4 bases and the J gene lost 6 bases, with 8 bases spanning the gap. The CDR3 runs 12 residues. Germline lookup yields CDR1 SGHAT and CDR2 FQNNGV. The CDR3 DNA sequence: TGTGCCAGCAGCTCCTCCGCCGATACGCAGTATTTT. It yields the protein CASSSSADTQYF. Together with reference TRBV11-2 and TRBJ2-3, the CDR3 gives the full variable domain: EAGVAQSPRYKIIEKRQSVAFWCNPISGHATLYWYQQILGQGPKLLIQFQNNGVVDDSQLPKDRFSAERLKGVDSTLKIQPAKLEDSAVYLCASSSSADTQYFGPGTRLTVL.

To note about this clonotype: This may arise from a read error, as a much more abundant clone is one base away. V usage is TRBV28 and J usage is TRBJ2-7; D is unresolved. This CDR3 is built from 11 residues. Per the germline V gene, CDR1 is MDHEN and CDR2 is SYDVKM. The CDR3 sequence: CASSLQFERYF. CDR3 coding DNA: TGTGCCAGCAGTTTACAGTTCGAGCGGTACTTC.

The J gene is TRBJ1-5, the V gene TRBV11-2, with 7 nucleotides matching TRBD1. The CDR3 contains 17 residues. The junction had 10 bases not matched to a gene; V was cut back by 5 bases and J by 0 bases. Germline V gene lookup returns CDR1 SGHAT and CDR2 FQNNGV. As DNA, the CDR3 is TGTGCCAGCAGCAGGGACAGAAAATGGTATAGCAATCAGCCCCAGCATTTT. As protein: CASSRDRKWYSNQPQHF.

The gene calls are TRBV19 and TRBJ2-2, with 10 bases lining up with TRBD2. This CDR3 has 15 residues. Unmatched junction bases numbered 7, after V lost 7 bases and J lost 5 bases. Looked up from germline, CDR1 is LNHDA and CDR2 is SQIVND (reference sequence). CDR3 amino acids: CASTPSGRTTGELFF. For the CDR3, the DNA is TGTGCCAGTACCCCTAGCGGGAGAACTACCGGGGAGCTGTTTTTT.

The chain employs TRBV6-1 and TRBJ2-5, with D tentatively TRBD1 (7 bases). The V gene lost 7 bases and the J gene lost 5 bases, with 17 bases spanning the gap. Germline CDR1 reads MNHNS; CDR2 reads SASEGT. The CDR3 is made up of 14 amino acids. Written as DNA, the CDR3 is TGTGCCAGCACCCAGGGGGGAATTAGGGAGACCCAGTACTTC. It encodes CASTQGGIRETQYF.

V gene TRBV7-8 combines with J gene TRBJ2-7; 16 bases map to TRBD2. Trimming at V came to 3 bases and at J to 6 bases, leaving 8 bases not matched to a gene. In germline, CDR1 is SGHVS, CDR2 FQNEAQ. The CDR3 contains 17 residues. The CDR3 is CASSLGLAGGPGREQYF. The CDR3, as DNA: TGTGCCAGCAGCTTGGGACTAGCGGGAGGGCCAGGTCGCGAGCAGTACTTC.

The chain employs TRBV18 and TRBJ1-2; maybe TRBD1 (6 bases). This CDR3 spans 16 amino acids. V lost 0 bases to trimming and J lost 2 bases, with 13 bases between them. Per the germline V gene, CDR1 is KGHSH and CDR2 is LQKENI. The CDR3 is CASSPPSAGANYGYTF. In DNA form, the CDR3 reads TGTGCCAGCTCACCACCTTCGGCAGGGGCCAACTATGGCTACACCTTC.

The chain couples TRBV5-1 to TRBJ2-2, with TRBD1 matching 10 bases. Looked up from germline, CDR1 is SGHRS and CDR2 is YFSETQ. V was pared by 3 bases and J by 10 bases, with 6 bases of the junction left unmatched. There are 14 residues in the CDR3. Here the CDR3 reads CASSSGTGVAELFF. The CDR3 coding sequence is TGCGCCAGCAGCTCCGGGACAGGGGTAGCGGAGCTGTTTTTT.

This clonotype was picked up many times. The chain couples TRBV28 to TRBJ2-7, with D unresolved. V gave up 4 bases and J gave up 7 bases, with 8 bases separating them. This CDR3 has 11 residues. Germline V gives CDR1 MDHEN, CDR2 SYDVKM. CDR3 sequence (DNA): TGTGCCAGCAGTTCCACTAAAGAGCAGTACTTC. This encodes CASSSTKEQYF.

Ten or more counts support this clonotype. J is TRBJ1-4 and V is TRBV7-8; D not certain. Germline CDR1 reads SGHVS; CDR2 reads FQNEAQ. The CDR3 has 14 amino acids. V shed 6 bases and J shed 4 bases, with 12 bases lying between them. The CDR3 sequence: CASSFSKHNEKLFF. Here the CDR3 DNA reads TGTGCCAGCAGTTTTAGCAAGCATAATGAAAAACTGTTTTTT.

The chain couples TRBV7-9 to TRBJ2-1, with 7 nucleotides matching TRBD1. This CDR3 is built from 12 residues. The trim removed 4 bases at V and 8 bases at J, leaving 2 bases unmatched. CDR1 is SEHNR, CDR2 FQNEAQ, per germline (reference sequence). Here the CDR3 reads CASSSTGDEQFF. CDR3 DNA: TGTGCCAGCAGCTCTACAGGGGATGAGCAGTTCTTC.

The genes are TRBV19 and TRBJ1-5; D perhaps matches TRBD1 (6 bases). V was trimmed by 5 bases and J by 4 bases, leaving 15 bases between them. CDR3 length: 15 amino acids. CDR1 LNHDA and CDR2 SQIVND come from the germline V gene (reference sequence). CDR3 DNA sequence: TGTGCCAGTAGTCCTCGGGACAATCTGAATCAGCCCCAGCATTTT. This gives the protein CASSPRDNLNQPQHF.

As concerns this clonotype: It may be a read error: a sequence one base away is much more abundant. CDR3 nucleotide sequence: TGTGCCACATCCTGCCAGTTTACAGGTAACACTGAAGCTTTCTTT. Protein product: CATSCQFTGNTEAFF. The rearrangement links TRBV6-1 to TRBJ1-1; TRBD1 is a possible D gene (5 bases). CDR3 size: 15 residues. With 10 bases removed from V and 2 bases from J, the gap between germline ends came to 20 bases. Germline V lookup: CDR1 MNHNS, CDR2 SASEGT.

This clonotype occurred many times. The rearrangement joins TRBV28 to TRBJ2-1, with D possibly TRBD2 on 6 matching bases. V lost 6 bases and J 7 bases, leaving 13 bases between the germline ends. CDR3 length equals 13 residues. Germline CDR1 and CDR2: MDHEN and SYDVKM. CDR3 sequence: CASREDYRNEQFF. The CDR3 DNA reads as TGTGCCAGCAGGGAGGACTATCGGAATGAGCAGTTCTTC.

The V gene is TRBV30, the J gene TRBJ1-4; possibly TRBD1 for D (5 bases). With 0 bases removed from V and 8 bases from J, the gap between germline ends came to 13 bases. The CDR3 length is 14 residues. CDR1 and CDR2 from the germline V gene are GTSNPN and SVGIG (reference sequence). The CDR3 sequence is CAWSVRGVREKLFF. As DNA, the CDR3 is TGTGCCTGGAGTGTACGAGGGGTACGAGAAAAACTGTTTTTT.

The rearrangement joins TRBV3-1 to TRBJ1-2; D uncertain. Germline V gives CDR1 LGHDT, CDR2 YNNKEL (reference sequence). V dropped 0 bases and J dropped 4 bases, with 9 bases sitting between them. The CDR3 loop spans 14 amino acids. Written as DNA, the CDR3 is TGTGCCAGCAGCCAAGATAGGAGGTCCTATGGCTACACCTTC. Amino acid sequence: CASSQDRRSYGYTF.

This clonotype turned up a few times. The CDR3 sequence: CASSYLAGTGELFF. In nucleotides, the CDR3 is TGTGCCAGCAGTTACCTAGCGGGCACCGGGGAGCTGTTTTTT. The chain employs TRBV6-5 and TRBJ2-2; 8 bases fit TRBD2. With V trimmed by 2 bases and J by 4 bases, 0 bases remained unmatched. The CDR3 runs 14 residues. Germline CDR1 is MNHEY and CDR2 is SVGAGI.

This clonotype showed up just a few times. The chain is built from TRBV5-1 and TRBJ2-5; D is perhaps TRBD1 (5 bases). V gave up 0 bases and J gave up 5 bases, with 11 bases separating them. Germline V CDR1 and CDR2: SGHRS, YFSETQ. The CDR3 sequence is 14 residues long. CDR3 sequence (DNA): TGCGCCAGCAGCTTGGGACAGCCTAAGGAGACCCAGTACTTC. It encodes CASSLGQPKETQYF.

The genes are TRBV6-1 and TRBJ2-2; D remains unclear. V was cut by 7 bases and J by 4 bases, with 10 bases left in between. Looked up from germline, CDR1 is MNHNS and CDR2 is SASEGT. CDR3 size: 13 residues. In nucleotides, the CDR3 is TGTGCCAGCAACATAAGGGCCACCGGGGAGCTGTTTTTT. Protein sequence: CASNIRATGELFF.